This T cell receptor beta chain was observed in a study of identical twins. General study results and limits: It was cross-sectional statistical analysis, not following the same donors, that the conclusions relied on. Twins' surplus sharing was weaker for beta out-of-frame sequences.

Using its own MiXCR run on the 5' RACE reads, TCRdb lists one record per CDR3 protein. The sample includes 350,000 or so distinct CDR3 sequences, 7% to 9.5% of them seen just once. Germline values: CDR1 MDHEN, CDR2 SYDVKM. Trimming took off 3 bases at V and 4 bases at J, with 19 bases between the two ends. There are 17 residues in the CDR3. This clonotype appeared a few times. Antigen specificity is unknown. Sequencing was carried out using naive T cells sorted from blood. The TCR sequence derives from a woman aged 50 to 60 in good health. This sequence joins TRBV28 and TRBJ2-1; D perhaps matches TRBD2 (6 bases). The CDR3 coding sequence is TGTGCCAGCAGTTTCCCGCGGCGGAGGGTCGGGTACAATGAGCAGTTCTTC. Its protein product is CASSFPRRRVGYNEQFF.